This T cell receptor beta chain was sequenced in a study of radiation and T cells in renal cell carcinoma. Profiling relied on immunoSEQ multiplex PCR, and the TCRdb table lists in-frame clones only, not all of them. The sample records 90,000 to 95,000 clones, 65% to 85% being singletons. Time point indicated: baseline pretreatment blood. Documented treatment: 15 Gy SBRT to primary tumor, nephrectomy 4 weeks later. The sample holds a few counts of this clone. CDR1 LNHNV and CDR2 YYDKDF come from the germline V gene (reference sequence). The length of the CDR3 is 13 residues. Between the trimmed V and J ends, which lost 0 bases and 7 bases, there was a span of 9 bases.

This clonotype was sampled from a man aged 60 to 75 with renal cell carcinoma. Sequencing was performed on blood, taken from a patient whose treatment included radiotherapy and nephrectomy. This chain uses TRBV15 with TRBJ1-2; possibly TRBD1 for D (6 bases). This CDR3 is CATSRDRGGGYTF. The CDR3 DNA is TGTGCCACCAGCAGAGATAGGGGGGGTGGCTACACCTTC.